This T cell receptor beta chain was obtained from a study of T cells after yellow fever vaccination. V was trimmed by 10 bases and J by 5 bases, leaving 13 bases between them. The CDR3 sequence is 12 residues long. Germline CDR1 is SGHAT and CDR2 is FQNNGV. This clonotype was detected ten times or more. TCRdb passed the 5' RACE reads through MiXCR, listing each CDR3 protein once. The data show over 150,000 distinct CDR3 sequences, with about 7% seen just once and more than 2% held by the top ten. The genes are TRBV11-2 and TRBJ2-3; a possible D gene is TRBD2 (6 bases). The source of this sequence is a man aged 18 to 30 who received the YFV17D yellow fever vaccine. This sample comprised CD4+ T cells sorted from PBMCs, obtained 5 days after the first yellow fever vaccination. The CDR3 loop reads CATRGRVDTQYF. The DNA for the CDR3 is TGTGCCACGCGGGGCAGAGTAGATACGCAGTATTTT.